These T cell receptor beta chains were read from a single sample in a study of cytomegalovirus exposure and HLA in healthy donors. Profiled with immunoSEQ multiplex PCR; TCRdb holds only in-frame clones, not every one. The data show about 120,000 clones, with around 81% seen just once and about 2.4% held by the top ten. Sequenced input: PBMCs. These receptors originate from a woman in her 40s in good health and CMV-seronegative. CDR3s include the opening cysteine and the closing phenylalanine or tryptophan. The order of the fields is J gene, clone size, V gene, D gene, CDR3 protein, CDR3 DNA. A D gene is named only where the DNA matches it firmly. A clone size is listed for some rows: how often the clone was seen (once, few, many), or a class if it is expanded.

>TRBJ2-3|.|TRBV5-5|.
CASSRGYAGATDTQYF
TGTGCCAGCAGCCGAGGGTACGCAGGAGCCACAGATACGCAGTATTTT
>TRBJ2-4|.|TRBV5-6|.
CASSLNSRNIQYF
TGTGCCAGCAGCTTGAATAGTCGAAACATTCAGTACTTC
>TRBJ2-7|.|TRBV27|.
CASRGPHEQYF
TGTGCCAGCAGGGGGCCCCACGAGCAGTACTTC
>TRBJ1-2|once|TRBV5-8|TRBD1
CASSLYGTGHGYTF
TGTGCCAGCAGCCTGTACGGGACAGGCCATGGCTACACCTTC
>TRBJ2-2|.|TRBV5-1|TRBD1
CASSVGTGRTGELFF
TGCGCCAGCAGCGTAGGGACAGGGCGCACCGGGGAGCTGTTTTTT
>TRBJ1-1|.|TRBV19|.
CASSARVNTEAFF
TGTGCCAGTAGCGCTCGAGTGAACACTGAAGCTTTCTTT
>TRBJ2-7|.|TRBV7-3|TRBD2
CASSLVSGGEQYF
TGTGCCAGCAGCTTAGTATCGGGAGGAGAGCAGTACTTC
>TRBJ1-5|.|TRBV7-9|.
CSSQSGGKGNQPQHF
TGTTCCAGCCAGTCTGGGGGGAAGGGCAATCAGCCCCAGCATTTT
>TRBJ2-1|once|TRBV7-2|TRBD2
CASSLEGGSVYNEQFF
TGTGCCAGCAGCTTAGAAGGCGGGAGCGTCTACAATGAGCAGTTCTTC
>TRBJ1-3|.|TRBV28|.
CASSFEGNTIYF
TGTGCCAGCAGTTTCGAGGGAAACACCATATATTTT
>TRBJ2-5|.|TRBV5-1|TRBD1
CASSRTGTEGTQYF
TGCGCCAGCAGCCGGACAGGGACTGAAGGGACCCAGTACTTC
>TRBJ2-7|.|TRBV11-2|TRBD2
CASSLGLAGADEQYF
TGTGCCAGCAGCCTAGGACTAGCGGGAGCAGACGAGCAGTACTTC
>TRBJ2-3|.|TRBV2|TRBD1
CASSDPGQGTQYF
TGTGCCAGCAGTGACCCTGGACAGGGGACGCAGTATTTT
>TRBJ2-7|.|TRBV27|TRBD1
CASSSTDGQGRGNEQYF
TGTGCCAGCAGTTCAACCGACGGACAGGGGAGAGGCAACGAGCAGTACTTC
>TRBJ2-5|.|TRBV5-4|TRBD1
CASSPVGGSETQYF
TGTGCCAGCAGCCCGGTAGGGGGCTCAGAGACCCAGTACTTC
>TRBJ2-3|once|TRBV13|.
CASSATSLHTDTQYF
TGTGCCAGCAGCGCAACTAGTCTCCACACAGATACGCAGTATTTT
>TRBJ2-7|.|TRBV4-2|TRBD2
CASSQVNLAGGSEQYF
TGTGCCAGCAGCCAAGTGAATCTAGCGGGGGGATCCGAGCAGTACTTC
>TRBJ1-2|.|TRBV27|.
CASSSHRHYGYTF
TGTGCCAGCAGTTCCCACAGACACTATGGCTACACCTTC
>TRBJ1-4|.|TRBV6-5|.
CASSFDPLETNEKLFF
TGTGCCAGCAGTTTTGACCCCCTGGAGACTAATGAAAAACTGTTTTTT
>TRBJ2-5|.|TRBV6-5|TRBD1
CATRSTTGGSKTQYF
TGTGCCACCAGGTCCACAACAGGGGGCTCTAAGACCCAGTACTTC
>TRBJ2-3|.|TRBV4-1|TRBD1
CASSQKRGQVGTDTQYF
TGCGCCAGCAGCCAAAAAAGGGGACAGGTGGGGACAGATACGCAGTATTTT
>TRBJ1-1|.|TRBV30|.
CAWSHGVRTEAFF
TGTGCCTGGAGTCATGGCGTGAGGACTGAAGCTTTCTTT
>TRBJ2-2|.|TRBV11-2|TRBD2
CASSLLGSGVKGTGELFF
TGTGCCAGCAGCTTATTGGGTAGCGGGGTTAAAGGCACCGGGGAGCTGTTTTTT
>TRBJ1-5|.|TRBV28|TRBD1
CASSPGQGRQPQHF
TGTGCCAGCAGTCCAGGACAGGGGCGTCAGCCCCAGCATTTT
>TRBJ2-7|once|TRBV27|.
CASSSWDISYEQYF
TGTGCCAGCAGTTCCTGGGACATCTCCTACGAGCAGTACTTC
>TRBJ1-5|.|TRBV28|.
CASSQQGHQPQHF
TGTGCCAGCAGTCAGCAGGGGCATCAGCCCCAGCATTTT
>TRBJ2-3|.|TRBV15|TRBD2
CATSRDLAGTDTQYF
TGTGCCACCAGCAGAGATCTAGCGGGCACAGATACGCAGTATTTT
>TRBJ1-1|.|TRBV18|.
CASSPQAGGPMNTEAFF
TGTGCCAGCTCACCACAGGCGGGGGGGCCTATGAACACTGAAGCTTTCTTT
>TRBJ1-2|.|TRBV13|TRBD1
CASSSQQTPTGDGGYTF
TGTGCCAGCAGCTCCCAACAGACCCCAACAGGGGACGGTGGCTACACCTTC
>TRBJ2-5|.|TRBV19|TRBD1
CASSIVRGQGGETQYF
TGTGCCAGTAGTATAGTGCGAGGACAGGGAGGAGAGACCCAGTACTTC
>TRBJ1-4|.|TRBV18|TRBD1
CASSPSAGGEKLFF
TGTGCCAGCTCACCATCCGCAGGGGGCGAAAAACTGTTTTTT
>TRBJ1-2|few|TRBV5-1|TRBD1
CASSPRTGGDYGYTF
TGCGCCAGCAGCCCTCGGACAGGGGGGGACTATGGCTACACCTTC
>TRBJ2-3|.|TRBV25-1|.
CASSELRDTDTQYF
TGTGCCAGCAGTGAGCTCAGGGACACAGATACGCAGTATTTT
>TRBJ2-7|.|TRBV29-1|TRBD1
CSVVPGQGAREQYF
TGCAGCGTGGTACCGGGACAGGGGGCTAGAGAGCAGTACTTC
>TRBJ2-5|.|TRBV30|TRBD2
CAWSVSSGDQETQYF
TGTGCCTGGAGTGTATCTAGCGGGGACCAAGAGACCCAGTACTTC
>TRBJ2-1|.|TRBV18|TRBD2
CASSPPTAGGLNEQFF
TGTGCCAGCTCACCACCGACAGCGGGGGGGCTCAATGAGCAGTTCTTC
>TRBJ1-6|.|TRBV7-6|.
CASSLGAGNSPLHF
TGTGCCAGCAGCTTAGGTGCGGGGAATTCACCCCTCCACTTT
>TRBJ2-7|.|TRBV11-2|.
CASSLDLGVHEQYF
TGTGCCAGCAGCTTAGATCTAGGAGTCCACGAGCAGTACTTC
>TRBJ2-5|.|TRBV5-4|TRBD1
CASSQTGGETQYF
TGTGCCAGCAGCCAGACAGGGGGGGAGACCCAGTACTTC
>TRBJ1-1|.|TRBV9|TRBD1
CASSVGDSLNTEAFF
TGTGCCAGCAGCGTAGGGGACAGCCTTAACACTGAAGCTTTCTTT
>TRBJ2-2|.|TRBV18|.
CASSPNGQTTGELFF
TGTGCCAGCTCACCAAATGGACAGACGACCGGGGAGCTGTTTTTT
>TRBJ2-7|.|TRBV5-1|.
CASSQGQLYEQYF
TGCGCCAGCAGCCAGGGGCAGCTCTACGAGCAGTACTTC
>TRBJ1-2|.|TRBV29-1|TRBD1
CSVAGGESPIYGYTF
TGCAGCGTCGCAGGGGGCGAATCCCCTATCTATGGCTACACCTTC
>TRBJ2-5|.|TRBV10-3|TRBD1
CAISGPTGGETQYF
TGTGCCATCAGCGGCCCGACAGGGGGGGAGACCCAGTACTTC
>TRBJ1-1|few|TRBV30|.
CAWTKTGEAFF
TGTGCCTGGACTAAGACAGGCGAAGCTTTCTTT
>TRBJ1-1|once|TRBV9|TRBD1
CASSGRGQTEAFF
TGTGCCAGCAGCGGAAGGGGGCAAACTGAAGCTTTCTTT
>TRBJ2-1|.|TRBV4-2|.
CASSQETSRGGAYNEQFF
TGTGCCAGCAGCCAAGAAACTAGTCGAGGGGGGGCCTACAATGAGCAGTTCTTC
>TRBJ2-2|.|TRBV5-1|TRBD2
CASNLAGGYTGELFF
TGCGCCAGCAATTTGGCGGGGGGGTACACCGGGGAGCTGTTTTTT
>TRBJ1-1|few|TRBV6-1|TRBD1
CASTLGTANTEAFF
TGTGCCAGCACCCTCGGGACAGCGAACACTGAAGCTTTCTTT
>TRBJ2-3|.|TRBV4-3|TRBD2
CASSPTTSGAVVETQYF
TGCGCCAGCAGCCCGACGACTAGCGGGGCCGTTGTGGAGACGCAGTATTTT
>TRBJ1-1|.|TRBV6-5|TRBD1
CASSLKAGGDTEAFF
TGTGCCAGCTCTCTCAAGGCAGGGGGTGACACTGAAGCTTTCTTT
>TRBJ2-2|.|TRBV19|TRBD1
CASSWDRANTGELFF
TGTGCCAGTAGCTGGGACAGGGCGAACACCGGGGAGCTGTTTTTT